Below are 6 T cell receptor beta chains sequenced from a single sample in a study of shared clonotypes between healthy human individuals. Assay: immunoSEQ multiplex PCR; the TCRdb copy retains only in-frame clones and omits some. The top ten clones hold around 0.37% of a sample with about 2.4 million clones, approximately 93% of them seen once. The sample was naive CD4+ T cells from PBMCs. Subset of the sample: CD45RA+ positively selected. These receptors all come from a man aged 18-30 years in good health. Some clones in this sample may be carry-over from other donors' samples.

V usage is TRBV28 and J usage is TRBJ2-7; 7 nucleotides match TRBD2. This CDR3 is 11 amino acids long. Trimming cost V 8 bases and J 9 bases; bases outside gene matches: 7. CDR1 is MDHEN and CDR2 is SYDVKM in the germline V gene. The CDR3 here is CASEPPGGQYF. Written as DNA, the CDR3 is TGTGCCAGCGAGCCCCCGGGGGGGCAGTACTTC.

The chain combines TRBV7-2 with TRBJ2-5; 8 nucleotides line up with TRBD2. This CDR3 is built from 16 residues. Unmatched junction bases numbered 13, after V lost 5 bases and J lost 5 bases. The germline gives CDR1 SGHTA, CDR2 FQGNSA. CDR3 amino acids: CASSERSGRGEETQYF. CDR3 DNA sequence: TGTGCCAGCAGCGAAAGGAGCGGGAGAGGTGAGGAGACCCAGTACTTC. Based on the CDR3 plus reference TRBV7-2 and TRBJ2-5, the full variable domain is GAGVSQSPSNKVTEKGKDVELRCDPISGHTALYWYRQSLGQGLEFLIYFQGNSAPDKSGLPSDRFSAERTGGSVSTLTIQRTQQEDSAVYLCASSERSGRGEETQYFGPGTRLLVL.

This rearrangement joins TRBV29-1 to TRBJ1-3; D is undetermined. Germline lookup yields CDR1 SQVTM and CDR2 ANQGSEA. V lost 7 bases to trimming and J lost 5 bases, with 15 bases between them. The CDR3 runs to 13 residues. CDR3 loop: CSARTPGRNTIYF. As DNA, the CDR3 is TGCAGCGCGAGGACGCCCGGGAGAAACACCATATATTTT.

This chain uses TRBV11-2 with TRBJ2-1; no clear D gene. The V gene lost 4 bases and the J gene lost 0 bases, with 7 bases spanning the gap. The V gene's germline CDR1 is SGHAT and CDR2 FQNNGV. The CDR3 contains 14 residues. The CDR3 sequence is CASSYSLSYNEQFF. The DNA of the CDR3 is TGTGCCAGCAGCTATTCCCTCTCCTACAATGAGCAGTTCTTC.

This CDR3 reads CASSPRLAHEQFF. As DNA, the CDR3 is TGTGCCAGCAGCCCGAGACTAGCTCATGAGCAGTTCTTC. V gene TRBV7-9 combines with J gene TRBJ2-1; 7 bases are shared with TRBD2. Losses at the gene ends were 5 bases for V and 8 bases for J; bases not matched to a gene: 6. The CDR3 has 13 residues. Germline lookup yields CDR1 SEHNR and CDR2 FQNEAQ (reference sequence).

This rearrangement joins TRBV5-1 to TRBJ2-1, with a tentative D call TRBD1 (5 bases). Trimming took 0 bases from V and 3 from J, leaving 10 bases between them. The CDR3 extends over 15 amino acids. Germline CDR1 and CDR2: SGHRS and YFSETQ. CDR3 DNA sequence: TGCGCCAGCAGCTTGGCCGGGCAGGGCTACAATGAGCAGTTCTTC. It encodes CASSLAGQGYNEQFF. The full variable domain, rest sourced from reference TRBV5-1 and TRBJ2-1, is KAGVTQTPRYLIKTRGQQVTLSCSPISGHRSVSWYQQTPGQGLQFLFEYFSETQRNKGNFPGRFSGRQFSNSRSEMNVSTLELGDSALYLCASSLAGQGYNEQFFGPGTRLTVL.